This entry features one TCR beta chain sequence. The antigen is undetermined. TCR alpha and TCR beta cDNA libraries carrying sample barcodes and UMIs came from 5'RACE with constant-segment primers. TCRdb analysed the 5' RACE reads with MiXCR anew, one entry per CDR3 protein. There are 350,000 to 400,000 distinct CDR3 sequences in the sample; roughly 21% occur only once, and roughly an eighth lies in the top ten. This record comes from a study of T-cell memory formation after mild COVID-19. Study as a whole: Each donor largely had its own TCR clusters.

Per germline, CDR1 SGHTA and CDR2 FQGNSA. The CDR3 totals 16 residues. V was clipped by 5 bases and J by 4 bases; unmatched bases: 12. Findings of the study overall: There was a balanced CD4/CD8 profile in clones contracting day 15 to 85, and later expanders leaned CD4+. Chiefly within CM and EM were the contracting CD4+ clones; CD8+ ones were within EMRA.

Source material: PBMCs or a T cell subset sorted from them (not recorded which). The J gene is TRBJ2-3, the V gene TRBV7-2; 7 nucleotides agree with TRBD2. The clonotype originates from an adult woman who had mild COVID-19 (a few samples of this study predate the infection). Cell type and time point are not known. CDR3 loop: CASSPIGGSLPDTQYF. As DNA, the CDR3 is TGTGCCAGCAGCCCCATTGGCGGGAGCTTACCAGATACGCAGTATTTT.